The 12 T cell receptor beta chains below were found in one sample sequenced in a study of immune characterization of retroperitoneal liposarcoma. TCRdb reprocessed the PCR reads via MiXCR and lists one record per CDR3 protein. The sample has fewer than 25,000 distinct CDR3 sequences; around 40% are singletons. Sequencing used blood. The receptors originated from a male donor with retroperitoneal liposarcoma.

This chain uses TRBV6-1 with TRBJ1-6, with D tentatively TRBD1 (6 bases). CDR3 length: 14 residues. Trimming removed 1 base at V and 5 bases at J, with 6 bases between. Germline values: CDR1 MNHNS, CDR2 SASEGT. CDR3 protein: CASSEGQDNSPLHF. Here the CDR3 DNA reads TGTGCCAGCAGTGAAGGACAGGATAATTCACCCCTCCACTTT.

This clonotype was picked up a small number of times. The chain joins TRBV7-2 to TRBJ2-1, with a weak D call TRBD2 (6 bases). Trimming pared 10 bases from V and 4 bases from J, leaving 14 bases between. The CDR3 is 13 amino acids. Germline assignment: CDR1 SGHTA and CDR2 FQGNSA. In nucleotides, the CDR3 is TGTGCCACATCACGGGGGAATTACAATGAGCAGTTCTTC. It specifies CATSRGNYNEQFF.

The table lists this clonotype with many counts. This chain uses TRBV6-1 with TRBJ1-6; possible D gene TRBD1, 5 bases. CDR3 size: 14 residues. Germline values: CDR1 MNHNS, CDR2 SASEGT. Trimming cost V 7 bases and J 4 bases, with 11 bases left between them. CDR3 loop: CASMMGRYNSPLHF. In DNA, the CDR3 is TGTGCCAGCATGATGGGGCGATATAATTCACCCCTCCACTTT.

This chain joins TRBV6-6 and TRBJ2-2; 9 bases match TRBD1. CDR3 size: 17 residues. Trimming at V came to 5 bases and at J to 2 bases, leaving 9 bases not matched to a gene. Germline V gives CDR1 MNHNY, CDR2 SVGAGI (reference sequence). For the CDR3, the DNA is TGTGCCAGCAGTACGTACTTGGACAGGGGAAACACCGGGGAGCTGTTTTTT. Translating gives CASSTYLDRGNTGELFF.

V is TRBV12-3 or TRBV12-4 and J is TRBJ2-3; TRBD2 matches 8 bases. The J call may be wrong; the DNA end is better matched by TRBJ2-7. The CDR3 is 14 residues long. In DNA form, the CDR3 reads TGTGCCAGCAGTTTGTGGAGCGGGAGAAAGGAGCAGTACTTC. Translated: CASSLWSGRKEQYF.

This clonotype is categorized as medium-sized. The CDR3: CASSSQKLAGGSGYEQYF. CDR3 DNA: TGTGCCAGCAGTTCACAAAAGTTAGCGGGAGGTTCCGGGTACGAGCAGTACTTC. The chain recombines TRBV6-1 with TRBJ2-7, with 10 bases matching TRBD2. With V trimmed by 5 bases and J by 4 bases, 17 bases remained unmatched. Per germline, CDR1 MNHNS and CDR2 SASEGT. The CDR3 contains 18 residues.

The rearrangement uses TRBV6-2 or TRBV6-3 and TRBJ2-5; 16 nucleotides line up with TRBD2. The CDR3 covers 17 residues. V lost 5 bases and J lost 2; bases outside the gene matches: 5. The germline V gene encodes CDR1 MNHEY and CDR2 SVGEGT. CDR3 DNA sequence: TGTGCCAGCAGTGAGGGACTAGCGGGAGGGGGGCAAGAGACCCAGTACTTC. Residues: CASSEGLAGGGQETQYF.

The chain joins TRBV7-6 to TRBJ2-5; D might be TRBD2 (5 bases). V shed 5 bases and J shed 5 bases, with 18 bases lying between them. The germline CDR1 and CDR2 sequences are SGHVS and FNYEAQ. This CDR3 comprises 15 residues. The CDR3 nucleotides are TGTGCCAGCAGCCTGGTGGCGGAGCGAGGGGAGACCCAGTACTTC. It is translated as CASSLVAERGETQYF.

This clonotype showed up many times. The J gene is TRBJ1-5, the V gene TRBV7-2; TRBD1 matches 8 bases. The junction had 10 bases not matched to a gene; V was cut back by 7 bases and J by 2 bases. This CDR3 has 16 amino acids. Germline CDR1 is SGHTA and CDR2 is FQGNSA. The CDR3 sequence: CASTTQGGLGNQPQHF. The CDR3 DNA is TGTGCCAGCACCACACAGGGGGGGCTGGGCAATCAGCCCCAGCATTTT.

Concerning this clonotype: At one end, the junction sequence differs from germline, possibly due to a read error. The CDR3: CVSSLREASYEQYF. The CDR3 coding sequence is TGTGTCAGCAGCTTACGGGAGGCCTCCTACGAGCAGTATTTT. This chain links TRBV7-4 with TRBJ2-3; TRBD2 agrees at 7 bases. The germline V gene has CDR1 SGHVT and CDR2 SQSDAQ. There are 14 residues in the CDR3.

This clonotype was seen more than once but under ten times. The chain combines TRBV11-3 with TRBJ2-1; D ambiguous. Germline CDR1 reads SGHNT; CDR2 reads YENEEA. The CDR3 sequence is 12 residues long. V gave up 1 base and J gave up 10 bases, with 8 bases separating them. The CDR3: CASSLVQYEQFF. In DNA form, the CDR3 reads TGTGCCAGCAGCTTAGTTCAATACGAGCAGTTCTTC.

This clonotype was detected once. A junction boundary mismatches the germline segment, possibly from a read error. The V and J genes are TRBV4-1 and TRBJ2-7; D perhaps matches TRBD1 (5 bases). Germline CDR1 reads MGHRA; CDR2 reads YSYEKL. CDR3 length: 14 amino acids. The CDR3 bases are TGTGCCAGCAGCCAAGATTACAGGAGCTACGAGCAGTACTTC. Protein: CASSQDYRSYEQYF.